These T cell receptor beta chains were read from a single sample in a study of memory CD4+ T cells and cytomegalovirus serostatus. Using immunoSEQ multiplex PCR, the repertoire was profiled, and TCRdb retains in-frame clones only, with some absent. The sample lists about 92,000 clones, about 80% occurring once. Sample: memory CD4+ T cells from blood. The source of these receptors is an adult in good health and CMV-seropositive. CDR3s include the opening cysteine and the closing phenylalanine or tryptophan. A D gene is named only where the DNA matches it firmly. Rows may omit the clone size; those that give it use once, few, many or a size class.

D gene,J gene,V gene,clone size,CDR3 protein,CDR3 DNA
TRBD2,TRBJ2-5,TRBV7-6,NA,CASSLGGNGETQYF,TGTGCCAGCAGCTTGGGGGGGAACGGGGAGACCCAGTACTTC
NA,TRBJ1-5,TRBV28,NA,CASSWGTEQPQHF,TGTGCCAGCAGTTGGGGCACCGAACAGCCCCAGCATTTT
NA,TRBJ1-1,TRBV7-9,few,CASSLLGLMNTEAFF,TGTGCCAGCAGCTTACTTGGTCTGATGAACACTGAAGCTTTCTTT
NA,TRBJ2-5,TRBV28,NA,CASSGIETQYF,TGTGCCAGCAGCGGCATAGAGACCCAGTACTTC
TRBD2,TRBJ2-1,TRBV18,NA,CASSPPGGGPYNEQFF,TGTGCCAGCTCACCACCGGGGGGAGGGCCTTACAATGAGCAGTTCTTC
TRBD1,TRBJ1-2,TRBV7-6,few,CASSFTGDYGYTF,TGTGCCAGCAGCTTTACAGGGGACTATGGCTACACCTTC
TRBD1,TRBJ2-2,TRBV5-4,NA,CASTDPDRGEAGELFF,TGTGCCAGCACCGACCCAGACAGGGGGGAAGCCGGGGAGCTGTTTTTT
NA,TRBJ1-1,TRBV27,NA,CASSLSINAGEAFF,TGTGCCAGCAGTTTATCGATAAATGCGGGGGAAGCTTTCTTT
NA,TRBJ1-5,TRBV6-4,NA,CARPGGSSNQPQHF,TGTGCCAGACCGGGGGGGTCAAGCAATCAGCCCCAGCATTTT
TRBD1,TRBJ1-5,TRBV6-1,NA,CASRDRASSNQPQHF,TGTGCCAGCAGGGACAGGGCGAGTAGCAATCAGCCCCAGCATTTT
NA,TRBJ2-5,TRBV28,NA,CASSFKVGTETQYF,TGTGCCAGCAGTTTTAAAGTGGGGACCGAGACCCAGTACTTC